This T cell receptor (beta chain) comes out of a study of beta chain features in type 1 diabetes. Study summary: Across the samples, over 85 million sorted cells were examined in total. Study observations and caveats: Insertions at VDJ junctions were less frequent in type 1 diabetes patients. These patients also deleted more nucleotides at the same junctions. Patients with Type 1 diabetes showed moderately but significantly shorter TCRB CDR3s in all four CD4+ subsets. Whether TCRB rearrangement is influenced by HLA type was left unresolved in this analysis.

This clone was observed a few times. The antigen remains undetermined. On average, the one heparinised blood draw given by each donor was about 116 mL. Since all of the isolated RNA was reverse transcribed, expressed TCRB transcripts were what got sequenced. Only in-frame clones appear in the TCRdb table, and some are missing; sequencing was by immunoSEQ multiplex PCR. The table records over 150,000 clones, around 7.8% of them present only once. V lost 5 bases and J lost 1, with 11 bases in between. Germline V gene data show CDR1 as SGHTA and CDR2 as FQGNSA. This CDR3 contains 15 residues. The chain uses TRBV7-2 and TRBJ2-2, with D possibly being TRBD2 (5 bases). Source material: central memory CD4+ T cells from blood. The TCR sequence derives from a middle-aged woman with type 1 diabetes. The CDR3 nucleotides read TGTGCCAGCAGCCGCGGGTCTCAGAACACCGGGGAGCTGTTTTTT. It specifies CASSRGSQNTGELFF.